The T cell receptor (beta chain) described here comes from a study of blood T cells in healthy people across ages. Study-level points and caveats: Whereas aged donors had fewer naive CD4+ cells, long-lived donors had more of them and higher diversity.

Together with a sample-barcoded 5' primer, a J-beta primer mix was included in a second PCR lasting 7 to 11 cycles. TCRdb re-analysed the 5' RACE reads in MiXCR, keeping a single row per CDR3 protein. The repertoire consists of 1,500,000 or so distinct CDR3 sequences, with 40% to 45% occurring once and the leading ten covering more than 4%. Germline V gene data show CDR1 as DFQATT and CDR2 as SNEGSKA (reference sequence). Trimming removed 6 bases from V and 6 bases from J; junction bases left unmatched: 3. The CDR3 covers 14 residues. This clonotype has a handful of counts. Its specificity is not known.

This receptor was obtained from a woman between 18 and 29 years old in good health. The sequenced sample consisted of blood. The chain uses TRBV20-1 and TRBJ2-3; 16 bases are shared with TRBD2. The CDR3 reads CSAGTSGGADTQYF. The CDR3 DNA reads TGCAGTGCAGGGACTAGCGGGGGGGCCGATACGCAGTATTTT.